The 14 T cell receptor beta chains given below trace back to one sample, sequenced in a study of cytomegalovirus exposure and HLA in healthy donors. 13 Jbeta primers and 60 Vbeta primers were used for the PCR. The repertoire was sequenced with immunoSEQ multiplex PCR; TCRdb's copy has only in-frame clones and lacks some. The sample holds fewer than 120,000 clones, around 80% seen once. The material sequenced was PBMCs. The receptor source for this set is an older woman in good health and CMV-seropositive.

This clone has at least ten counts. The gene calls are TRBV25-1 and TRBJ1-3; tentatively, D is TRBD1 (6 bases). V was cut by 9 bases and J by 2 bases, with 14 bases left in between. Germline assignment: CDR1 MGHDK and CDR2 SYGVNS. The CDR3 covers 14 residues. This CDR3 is CASRQDDTGNTIYF. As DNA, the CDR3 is TGTGCCAGTAGACAGGACGATACTGGAAACACCATATATTTT.

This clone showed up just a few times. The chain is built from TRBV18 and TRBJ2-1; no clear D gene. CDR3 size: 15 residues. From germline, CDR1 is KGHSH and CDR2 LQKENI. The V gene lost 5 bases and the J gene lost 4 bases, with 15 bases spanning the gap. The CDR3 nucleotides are TGTGCCAGCTCATTCCGGCAAGAAGCGTACAATGAGCAGTTCTTC. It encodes CASSFRQEAYNEQFF.

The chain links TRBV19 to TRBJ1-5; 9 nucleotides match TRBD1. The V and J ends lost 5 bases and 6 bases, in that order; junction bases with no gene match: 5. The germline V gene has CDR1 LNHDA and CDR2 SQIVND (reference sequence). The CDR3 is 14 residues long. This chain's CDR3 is CASSPQGAGQPQHF. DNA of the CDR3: TGTGCCAGTAGTCCACAGGGGGCTGGTCAGCCCCAGCATTTT.

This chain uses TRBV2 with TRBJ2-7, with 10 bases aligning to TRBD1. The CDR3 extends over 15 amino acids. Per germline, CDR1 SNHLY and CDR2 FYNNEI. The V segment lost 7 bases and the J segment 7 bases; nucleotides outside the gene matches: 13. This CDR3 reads CASKRYRQGAGEQYF. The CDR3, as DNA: TGTGCCAGCAAAAGGTATCGACAGGGGGCGGGTGAGCAGTACTTC. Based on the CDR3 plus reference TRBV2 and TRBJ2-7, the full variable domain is EPEVTQTPSHQVTQMGQEVILRCVPISNHLYFYWYRQILGQKVEFLVSFYNNEISEKSEIFDDQFSVERPDGSNFTLKIRSTKLEDSAMYFCASKRYRQGAGEQYFGPGTRLTVT.

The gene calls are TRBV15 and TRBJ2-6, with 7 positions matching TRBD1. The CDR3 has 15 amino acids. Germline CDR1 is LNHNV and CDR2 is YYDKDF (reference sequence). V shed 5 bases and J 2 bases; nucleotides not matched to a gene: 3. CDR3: CATSVTGAGANVLTF. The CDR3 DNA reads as TGTGCCACCAGCGTAACAGGGGCTGGGGCCAACGTCCTGACTTTC.

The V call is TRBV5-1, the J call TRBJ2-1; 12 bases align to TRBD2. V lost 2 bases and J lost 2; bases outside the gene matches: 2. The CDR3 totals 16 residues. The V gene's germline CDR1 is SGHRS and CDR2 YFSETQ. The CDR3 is CASSFLAGGTYNEQFF. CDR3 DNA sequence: TGCGCCAGCAGCTTCCTAGCGGGGGGGACCTACAATGAGCAGTTCTTC.

The CDR3 region is CASSVGVGGGNNEQFF. DNA for the CDR3: TGTGCCAGCAGCGTAGGTGTGGGAGGGGGTAACAATGAGCAGTTCTTC. V and J are TRBV9 and TRBJ2-1; possibly TRBD2 for D (7 bases). CDR3 length equals 16 residues. Trimming stripped 0 bases from V and 5 bases from J, with 15 bases between. Germline V gene sequence: CDR1 SGDLS, CDR2 YYNGEE.

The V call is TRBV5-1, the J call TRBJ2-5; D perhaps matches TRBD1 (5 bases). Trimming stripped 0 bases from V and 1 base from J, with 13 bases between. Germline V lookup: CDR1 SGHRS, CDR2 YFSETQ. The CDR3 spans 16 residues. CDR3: CASSLARAGGQETQYF. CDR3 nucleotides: TGCGCCAGCAGCTTGGCCAGGGCAGGCGGCCAAGAGACCCAGTACTTC. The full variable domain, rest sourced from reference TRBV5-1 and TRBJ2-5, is KAGVTQTPRYLIKTRGQQVTLSCSPISGHRSVSWYQQTPGQGLQFLFEYFSETQRNKGNFPGRFSGRQFSNSRSEMNVSTLELGDSALYLCASSLARAGGQETQYFGPGTRLLVL.

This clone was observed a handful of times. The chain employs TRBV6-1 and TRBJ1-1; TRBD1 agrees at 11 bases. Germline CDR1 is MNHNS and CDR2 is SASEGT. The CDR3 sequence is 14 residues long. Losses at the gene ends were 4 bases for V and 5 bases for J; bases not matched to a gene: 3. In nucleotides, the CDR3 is TGTGCCAGCAGTGTCTGGGACAGGGGGACTGAAGCTTTCTTT. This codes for CASSVWDRGTEAFF.

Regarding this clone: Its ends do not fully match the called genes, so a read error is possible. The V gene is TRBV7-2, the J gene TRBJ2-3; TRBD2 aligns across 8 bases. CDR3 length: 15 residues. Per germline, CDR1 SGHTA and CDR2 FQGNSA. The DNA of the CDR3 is TGTGCCAGCAGCTTAGCGGGACTAGTCACAGATACGCGGTATTTT. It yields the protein CASSLAGLVTDTRYF.

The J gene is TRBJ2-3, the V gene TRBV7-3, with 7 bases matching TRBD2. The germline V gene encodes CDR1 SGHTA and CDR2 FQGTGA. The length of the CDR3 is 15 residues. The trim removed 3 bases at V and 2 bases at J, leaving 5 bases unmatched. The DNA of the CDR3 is TGTGCCAGCAGCTTTGCGGGGGAGTACACAGATACGCAGTATTTT. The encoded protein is CASSFAGEYTDTQYF.

Here the CDR3 reads CASSGGERTNGVLTF. The CDR3 DNA follows: TGTGCCAGCAGTGGGGGGGAGCGAACTAACGGCGTCCTGACTTTC. The chain is built from TRBV2 and TRBJ2-6; D is perhaps TRBD2 (6 bases). Germline V gene lookup returns CDR1 SNHLY and CDR2 FYNNEI. CDR3 length: 15 amino acids. V lost 4 bases, J lost 12 bases, and 19 bases lay in between.

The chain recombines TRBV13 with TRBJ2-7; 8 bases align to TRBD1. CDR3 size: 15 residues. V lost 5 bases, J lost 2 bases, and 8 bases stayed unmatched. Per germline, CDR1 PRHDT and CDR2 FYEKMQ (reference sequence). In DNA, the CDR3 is TGTGCCAGCAGCGCGGGGACAGGCGGGCCCTACGAGCAGTACTTC. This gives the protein CASSAGTGGPYEQYF.

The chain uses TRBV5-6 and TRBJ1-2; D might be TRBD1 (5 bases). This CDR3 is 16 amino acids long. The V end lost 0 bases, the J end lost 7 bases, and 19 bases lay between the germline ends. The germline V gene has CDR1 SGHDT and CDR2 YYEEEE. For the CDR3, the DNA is TGTGCCAGCAGCTTGGCCACAGCCGGGTGGGGCAGTGGCTACACCTTC. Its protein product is CASSLATAGWGSGYTF.